Below, 28 T cell receptor beta chains from the same sample are listed, as sequenced in a study of beta chain features in type 1 diabetes. Since all of the isolated RNA was reverse transcribed, expressed TCRB transcripts were what got sequenced. Sequencing was performed with immunoSEQ multiplex PCR; in TCRdb, only in-frame clones are kept and a portion is missing. The sample yields 130,000 to 150,000 clones, around 7% seen once. Sequenced material: central memory CD4+ T cells from blood. These receptor sequences come from a woman in her twenties or thirties in good health.

This clone was observed a handful of times. The chain carries TRBV7-9 and TRBJ1-1; tentative D call: TRBD1 (6 bases). This CDR3 spans 18 amino acids. Between the trimmed V and J ends, which lost 1 base and 1 base, there was a span of 19 bases. Looked up from germline, CDR1 is SEHNR and CDR2 is FQNEAQ (reference sequence). CDR3 nucleotides: TGTGCCAGCAGCTTAGTAGGGCGCCGGGGGGCCCCGAACACTGAAGCTTTCTTT. Protein: CASSLVGRRGAPNTEAFF. Looking up the rest from reference TRBV7-9 and TRBJ1-1 gives the full variable domain: DTGVSQNPRHKITKRGQNVTFRCDPISEHNRLYWYRQTLGQGPEFLTYFQNEAQLEKSRLLSDRFSAERPKGSFSTLEIQRTEQGDSAMYLCASSLVGRRGAPNTEAFFGQGTRLTVV.

The V call is TRBV6-5, the J call TRBJ2-6, with a weak D call TRBD1 (6 bases). Germline V gives CDR1 MNHEY, CDR2 SVGAGI. This CDR3 spans 14 amino acids. V gave up 7 bases and J gave up 4 bases, with 11 bases separating them. The CDR3: CASISGEGANVLTF. In DNA, the CDR3 is TGTGCCAGCATATCAGGGGAAGGGGCCAACGTCCTGACTTTC.

This clone was recorded a few times. The rearrangement links TRBV6-1 to TRBJ2-7; 10 bases match TRBD2. J was trimmed by 6 bases and V by 8 bases; bases with no gene match: 7. The CDR3 totals 13 residues. The germline CDR1 and CDR2 sequences are MNHNS and SASEGT. This chain's CDR3 is CASEASGRPEQYF. CDR3 nucleotide sequence: TGTGCCAGCGAAGCTAGCGGGAGACCCGAGCAGTACTTC.

The V call is TRBV28, the J call TRBJ2-1, with D perhaps TRBD2 (6 bases). In germline, CDR1 is MDHEN, CDR2 SYDVKM. V lost 4 bases and J lost 10, with 14 bases in between. This CDR3 is built from 13 residues. DNA for the CDR3: TGTGCCAGCAGTTCGGAGGGCCCACAGGAGCAGTTCTTC. It yields the protein CASSSEGPQEQFF.

The chain carries TRBV5-4 and TRBJ1-2; TRBD1 agrees at 11 bases. Germline trimming cut 3 bases from V and 5 bases from J; bases unmatched to any gene: 12. Germline loops: CDR1 SGHNT, CDR2 YYREEE (reference sequence). CDR3 length equals 17 residues. The CDR3 loop is CASSYGTGGGREYGYTF. CDR3 sequence (DNA): TGTGCCAGCAGCTACGGGACAGGGGGAGGTCGGGAATATGGCTACACCTTC.

Here the CDR3 reads CASSQDRQFLSGNTIYF. DNA for the CDR3: TGTGCCAGCAGCCAAGATCGCCAGTTCCTCTCTGGAAACACCATATATTTT. V gene TRBV14 combines with J gene TRBJ1-3; no reliable D call. The germline gives CDR1 SGHDN, CDR2 FVKESK. The CDR3 has 17 amino acids. V gave up 0 bases and J gave up 0 bases, with 12 bases separating them.

This clone has just a few counts. V is TRBV9 and J is TRBJ1-2, with a possible D match to TRBD1 (6 bases). Germline lookup yields CDR1 SGDLS and CDR2 YYNGEE. This CDR3 is 16 amino acids long. Deletions cut 4 bases from V and 4 bases from J, with 20 bases between. The chain's CDR3 is CASSPLQGGPGYGYTF. DNA for the CDR3: TGTGCCAGCAGCCCATTACAGGGCGGCCCTGGCTATGGCTACACCTTC.

A few counts support this clone. This chain uses TRBV5-1 with TRBJ2-7; the match to TRBD1 covers 9 bases. Looked up from germline, CDR1 is SGHRS and CDR2 is YFSETQ. CDR3 length equals 17 residues. With V trimmed by 0 bases and J by 3 bases, 10 bases remained unmatched. CDR3 amino acids: CASSLGYGTGTIYEQYF. CDR3 sequence (DNA): TGCGCCAGCAGCTTGGGCTACGGGACAGGGACAATCTACGAGCAGTACTTC.

V usage is TRBV7-2 and J usage is TRBJ2-3, with 10 bases aligning to TRBD2. CDR1 is SGHTA and CDR2 is FQGNSA in the germline V gene. V gave up 5 bases and J gave up 6 bases; unmatched junction bases: 8. CDR3 length: 15 amino acids. CDR3 sequence (DNA): TGTGCCAGCAGCCCCCTAGCGGGAGTTGCGGATACGCAGTATTTT. Protein sequence: CASSPLAGVADTQYF.

The table lists this clone with a few counts. The chain uses TRBV7-2 and TRBJ2-1; D remains ambiguous. This CDR3 has 14 amino acids. V lost 1 base to trimming and J lost 4 bases, with 8 bases between them. Germline CDR1 is SGHTA and CDR2 is FQGNSA. This CDR3 reads CASSLGDNYNEQFF. The CDR3 DNA is TGTGCCAGCAGCTTAGGAGACAATTACAATGAGCAGTTCTTC.

This clone turned up a few times. The V gene is TRBV5-1, the J gene TRBJ2-7; 7 bases map to TRBD2. The V and J ends lost 2 bases and 6 bases, in that order; junction bases with no gene match: 5. This CDR3 spans 13 amino acids. Germline V lookup: CDR1 SGHRS, CDR2 YFSETQ. CDR3 bases: TGCGCCAGCAGCTTATTTTCGGGGGGCGAGCAGTACTTC. Protein product: CASSLFSGGEQYF.

This clone was counted between two and nine times. DNA for the CDR3: TGTGCCAGCAGCTCAGGGGGGCAAAGCACAGATACGCAGTATTTT. Translation: CASSSGGQSTDTQYF. This chain uses TRBV7-3 with TRBJ2-3, with a weak D call TRBD1 (7 bases). Trimming removed 4 bases at V and 0 bases at J, with 11 bases between. Germline CDR1 is SGHTA and CDR2 is FQGTGA. This CDR3 is 15 amino acids long.

This clone was picked up many times. The chain couples TRBV28 to TRBJ2-7, with 8 bases that match TRBD1. The germline CDR1 and CDR2 sequences are MDHEN and SYDVKM. This CDR3 contains 15 residues. Losses at the gene ends were 4 bases for V and 5 bases for J; bases not matched to a gene: 10. The CDR3: CASSYPARGLDEQYF. The CDR3 bases are TGTGCCAGCAGTTACCCGGCCAGGGGGCTGGACGAGCAGTACTTC.

The CDR3 region is CASSLTTGYGYTF. The CDR3 DNA reads TGCGCCAGCAGCTTAACCACAGGGTATGGCTACACCTTC. V gene TRBV5-1 combines with J gene TRBJ1-2; maybe TRBD1 (6 bases). The CDR3 consists of 13 residues. Germline loops: CDR1 SGHRS, CDR2 YFSETQ. V lost 2 bases to trimming and J lost 5 bases, with 10 bases between them. Full variable domain (outside the CDR3, taken from reference TRBV5-1 and TRBJ1-2): KAGVTQTPRYLIKTRGQQVTLSCSPISGHRSVSWYQQTPGQGLQFLFEYFSETQRNKGNFPGRFSGRQFSNSRSEMNVSTLELGDSALYLCASSLTTGYGYTFGSGTRLTVV.

The genes are TRBV7-3 and TRBJ2-3; no reliable D call. Trimming left V 5 bases short and J 9 bases short, with 12 bases between. CDR1 is SGHTA, CDR2 FQGTGA, per germline. The CDR3 sequence is 12 residues long. CDR3 sequence (DNA): TGTGCCAGCAGCCCCCCAGGCGACACGCAGTATTTT. The encoded protein is CASSPPGDTQYF.

CDR3 protein: CASRGTSGSAYEQYF. The CDR3 bases are TGTGCCAGCAGAGGTACTAGCGGGTCCGCCTACGAGCAGTACTTC. This chain uses TRBV7-2 with TRBJ2-7; TRBD2 agrees at 9 bases. The CDR3 runs 15 residues. CDR1 is SGHTA and CDR2 is FQGNSA in the germline V gene. Germline trimming cut 6 bases from V and 2 bases from J; bases unmatched to any gene: 8.

The table lists this clone with a few counts. The chain employs TRBV18 and TRBJ1-1; no clear D. Trimming pared 4 bases from V and 1 base from J, leaving 16 bases between. The CDR3 extends over 16 amino acids. The germline CDR1 and CDR2 sequences are KGHSH and LQKENI. The CDR3 DNA follows: TGTGCCAGCTCACTACTGGGTAGCTCAGAGAACACTGAAGCTTTCTTT. It encodes CASSLLGSSENTEAFF.

The V and J genes are TRBV7-9 and TRBJ2-7; possible D gene TRBD2, 5 bases. Trimming shortened V by 3 bases and J by 6 bases, and 9 bases separated the two germline ends. Germline assignment: CDR1 SEHNR and CDR2 FQNEAQ (reference sequence). This CDR3 is 12 amino acids long. CDR3 sequence (DNA): TGTGCCAGCAGCTTTTCAGAGGGCGAGCAGTACTTC. Residues: CASSFSEGEQYF.

The sample holds many counts of this clone. The CDR3 loop reads CASSFGTPNTEAFF. CDR3 DNA sequence: TGCGCCAGCAGCTTCGGGACACCGAACACTGAAGCTTTCTTT. The genes are TRBV5-1 and TRBJ1-1; maybe TRBD1 (6 bases). CDR1 and CDR2 (germline): SGHRS, YFSETQ. The CDR3 is 14 residues long. V was clipped by 2 bases and J by 1 base, with 9 bases between them.

The rearrangement links TRBV2 to TRBJ1-4; a possible D gene is TRBD1 (6 bases). The V end lost 8 bases, the J end lost 7 bases, and 14 bases lay between the germline ends. Germline V gene sequence: CDR1 SNHLY, CDR2 FYNNEI. The CDR3 loop spans 13 amino acids. CDR3 sequence reads: CASQGQGGEKLFF. Here the CDR3 DNA reads TGTGCCAGCCAGGGGCAGGGTGGTGAAAAACTGTTTTTT. Drawing the rest from reference TRBV2 and TRBJ1-4, the complete variable domain is EPEVTQTPSHQVTQMGQEVILRCVPISNHLYFYWYRQILGQKVEFLVSFYNNEISEKSEIFDDQFSVERPDGSNFTLKIRSTKLEDSAMYFCASQGQGGEKLFFGSGTQLSVL.

This clone was counted between two and nine times. The rearrangement joins TRBV15 to TRBJ2-2; 9 bases match TRBD1. Germline CDR1 and CDR2: LNHNV and YYDKDF (reference sequence). V shed 5 bases, J shed 1 base, and the junction held 8 bases outside the gene matches. There are 17 residues in the CDR3. CDR3 in amino acids: CATSGAPGQGNTGELFF. The CDR3 region has the DNA TGTGCCACCAGCGGAGCCCCGGGACAGGGGAACACCGGGGAGCTGTTTTTT.

V is TRBV7-3 and J is TRBJ2-3; TRBD1 matches 9 bases. Germline V gene lookup returns CDR1 SGHTA and CDR2 FQGTGA. The J segment lost 2 bases and the V segment lost 3 bases, leaving 3 bases of the junction unmatched. The CDR3 is made up of 15 amino acids. The CDR3 loop is CASSLDRGLTDTQYF. The CDR3 coding sequence is TGTGCCAGCAGCTTGGACAGGGGCCTCACAGATACGCAGTATTTT. The variable domain in full, completed from reference TRBV7-3 and TRBJ2-3, reads GAGVSQTPSNKVTEKGKYVELRCDPISGHTALYWYRQSLGQGPEFLIYFQGTGAADDSGLPNDRFFAVRPEGSVSTLKIQRTERGDSAVYLCASSLDRGLTDTQYFGPGTRLTVL.

This clone has more than one count but fewer than ten. The chain has TRBV19 and TRBJ2-4; TRBD1 aligns across 7 bases. Germline V lookup: CDR1 LNHDA, CDR2 SQIVND (reference sequence). This CDR3 contains 15 residues. Trimming at V came to 7 bases and at J to 9 bases, leaving 15 bases not matched to a gene. This chain's CDR3 is CASTSEQGNMGIQYF. The CDR3 bases are TGTGCCAGTACCTCGGAACAGGGGAATATGGGCATTCAGTACTTC.

The rearrangement joins TRBV6-5 to TRBJ1-3; D is ambiguous. Germline CDR1 reads MNHEY; CDR2 reads SVGAGI. Trimming left V 6 bases short and J 8 bases short, with 8 bases between. The CDR3 is 11 amino acids. The CDR3 coding sequence is TGTGCCAGCAGCTCCAGATACACCATATATTTT. It codes for CASSSRYTIYF.

The rearrangement links TRBV6-6 to TRBJ2-7, with D possibly TRBD2 on 5 matching bases. V lost 6 bases and J lost 3, with 18 bases in between. Germline loops: CDR1 MNHNY, CDR2 SVGAGI (reference sequence). CDR3 length: 15 amino acids. For the CDR3, the DNA is TGTGCCAGCAGACTAGACTTCCGTGGGATCTACGAGCAGTACTTC. Translated, it gives CASRLDFRGIYEQYF.

The V and J genes are TRBV30 and TRBJ1-1; 11 bases line up with TRBD1. CDR1 GTSNPN and CDR2 SVGIG come from the germline V gene (reference sequence). This CDR3 is built from 15 residues. V dropped 2 bases and J dropped 9; count of bases not matched to a gene: 11. In DNA form, the CDR3 reads TGTGCCTGGAGTCCTCTTGGGACAGGGGGTCTTCAAGCTTTCTTT. Encoded protein: CAWSPLGTGGLQAFF.

This clone was detected a few times. The chain carries TRBV5-6 and TRBJ1-3; D gene uncertain. The CDR3 is 15 residues long. CDR1 SGHDT and CDR2 YYEEEE come from the germline V gene. Trimming shortened V by 3 bases and J by 0 bases, and 10 bases separated the two germline ends. The chain's CDR3 is CASSYVGNSGNTIYF. CDR3 nucleotide sequence: TGTGCCAGCAGCTACGTGGGCAACTCTGGAAACACCATATATTTT.

This clone was seen only a few times. The V gene is TRBV4-1, the J gene TRBJ2-3; 11 bases map to TRBD2. The CDR3 is made up of 17 amino acids. The germline V gene has CDR1 MGHRA and CDR2 YSYEKL. V shed 2 bases, J shed 8 bases, and the junction held 12 bases outside the gene matches. The CDR3 sequence is CASSQRTGLAEEGTQYF. The CDR3 DNA reads as TGCGCCAGCAGCCAACGAACGGGACTAGCGGAGGAGGGTACGCAGTATTTT.